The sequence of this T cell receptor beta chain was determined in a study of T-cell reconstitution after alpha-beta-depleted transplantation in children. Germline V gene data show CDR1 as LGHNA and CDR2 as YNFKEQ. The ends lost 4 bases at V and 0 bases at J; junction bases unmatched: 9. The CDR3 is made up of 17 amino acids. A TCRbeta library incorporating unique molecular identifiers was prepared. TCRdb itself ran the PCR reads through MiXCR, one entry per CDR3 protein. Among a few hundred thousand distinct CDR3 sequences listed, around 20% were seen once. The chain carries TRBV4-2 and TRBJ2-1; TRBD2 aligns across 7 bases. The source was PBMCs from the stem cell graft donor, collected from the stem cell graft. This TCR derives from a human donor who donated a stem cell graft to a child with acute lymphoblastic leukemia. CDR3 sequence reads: CASSLPRRESSYNEQFF. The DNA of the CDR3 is TGTGCCAGCAGCCTACCCAGGCGGGAGAGCTCCTACAATGAGCAGTTCTTC.